This T cell receptor beta chain comes out of a study of blood T cells in healthy people across ages. Those donating, healthy Caucasian individuals from Russia, were aged roughly 6 to 90. The study isolated at least 6.5 million PBMCs from each sample. Germline CDR1 reads SGHRS; CDR2 reads YFSETQ. The V end was cut by 4 bases, the J end by 2 bases, with 16 bases between. This CDR3 contains 16 residues. The authors ran a second PCR of 7 to 11 cycles using a sample-barcoded 5' primer and a J-beta primer mix. Every sample gave at least 2.5 million paired-end reads containing CDR3. TCRdb itself ran the 5' RACE reads through MiXCR, one entry per CDR3 protein. The data hold 850,000 or so distinct CDR3 sequences, with 29% observed a single time.

Sequenced: blood. The rearrangement uses TRBV5-1 and TRBJ1-3, with D possibly TRBD1 on 5 matching bases. The origin of this receptor is an elderly woman in good health. The CDR3 loop reads CASSQTGQGAGNTIYF. The CDR3 DNA follows: TGCGCCAGCAGCCAAACTGGGCAGGGAGCTGGAAACACCATATATTTT.